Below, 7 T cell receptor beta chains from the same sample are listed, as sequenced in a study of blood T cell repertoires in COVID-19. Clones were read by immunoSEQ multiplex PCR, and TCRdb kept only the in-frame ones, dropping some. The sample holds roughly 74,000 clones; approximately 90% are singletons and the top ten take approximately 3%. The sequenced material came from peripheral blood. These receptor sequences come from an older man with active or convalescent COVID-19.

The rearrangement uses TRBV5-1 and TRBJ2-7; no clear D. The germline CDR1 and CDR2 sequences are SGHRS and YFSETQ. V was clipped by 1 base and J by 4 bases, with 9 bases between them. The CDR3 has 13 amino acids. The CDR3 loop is CASSLMAQYEQYF. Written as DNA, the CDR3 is TGCGCCAGCAGCTTGATGGCACAGTACGAGCAGTACTTC.

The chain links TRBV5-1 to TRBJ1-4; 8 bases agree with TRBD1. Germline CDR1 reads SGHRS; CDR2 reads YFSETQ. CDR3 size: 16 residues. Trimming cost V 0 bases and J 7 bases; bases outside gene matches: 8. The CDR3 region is CASSLAGQGGSEKLFF. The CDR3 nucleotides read TGCGCCAGCAGCTTGGCCGGACAGGGTGGTAGTGAAAAACTGTTTTTT.

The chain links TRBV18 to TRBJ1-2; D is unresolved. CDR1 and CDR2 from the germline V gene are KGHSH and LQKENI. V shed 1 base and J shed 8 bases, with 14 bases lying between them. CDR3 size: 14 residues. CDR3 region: CASSPLVQDRGYTF. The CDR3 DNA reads TGTGCCAGCTCACCACTTGTCCAGGATCGGGGCTACACCTTC.

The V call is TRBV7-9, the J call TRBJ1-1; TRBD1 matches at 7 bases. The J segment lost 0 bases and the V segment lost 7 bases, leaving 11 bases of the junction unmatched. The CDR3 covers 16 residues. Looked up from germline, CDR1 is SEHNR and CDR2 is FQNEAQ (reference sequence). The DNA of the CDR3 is TGTGCCAGCACCCCCTTAGGGGGCGGGATGAACACTGAAGCTTTCTTT. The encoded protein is CASTPLGGGMNTEAFF.

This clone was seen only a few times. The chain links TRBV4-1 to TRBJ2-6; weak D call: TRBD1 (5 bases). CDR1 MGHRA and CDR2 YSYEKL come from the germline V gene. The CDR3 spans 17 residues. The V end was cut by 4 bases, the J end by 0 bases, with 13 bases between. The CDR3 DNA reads TGCGCCAGCAGCCGGGGCGGAGCGACCTCTGGGGCCAACGTCCTGACTTTC. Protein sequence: CASSRGGATSGANVLTF.

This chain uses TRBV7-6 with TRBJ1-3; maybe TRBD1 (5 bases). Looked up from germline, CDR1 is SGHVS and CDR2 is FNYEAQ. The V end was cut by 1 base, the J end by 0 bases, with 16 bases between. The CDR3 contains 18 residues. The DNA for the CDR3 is TGTGCCAGCAGCTTAGTCTCGGGGGTCCTTGGCTCTGGAAACACCATATATTTT. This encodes CASSLVSGVLGSGNTIYF.

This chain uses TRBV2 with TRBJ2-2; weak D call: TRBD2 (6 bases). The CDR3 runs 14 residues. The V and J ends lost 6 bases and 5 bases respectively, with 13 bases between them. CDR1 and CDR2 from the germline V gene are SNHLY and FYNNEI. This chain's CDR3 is CASRLAPGTGELFF. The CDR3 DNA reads TGTGCCAGCAGACTAGCCCCGGGGACCGGGGAGCTGTTTTTT. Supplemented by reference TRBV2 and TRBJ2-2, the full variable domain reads EPEVTQTPSHQVTQMGQEVILRCVPISNHLYFYWYRQILGQKVEFLVSFYNNEISEKSEIFDDQFSVERPDGSNFTLKIRSTKLEDSAMYFCASRLAPGTGELFFGEGSRLTVL.